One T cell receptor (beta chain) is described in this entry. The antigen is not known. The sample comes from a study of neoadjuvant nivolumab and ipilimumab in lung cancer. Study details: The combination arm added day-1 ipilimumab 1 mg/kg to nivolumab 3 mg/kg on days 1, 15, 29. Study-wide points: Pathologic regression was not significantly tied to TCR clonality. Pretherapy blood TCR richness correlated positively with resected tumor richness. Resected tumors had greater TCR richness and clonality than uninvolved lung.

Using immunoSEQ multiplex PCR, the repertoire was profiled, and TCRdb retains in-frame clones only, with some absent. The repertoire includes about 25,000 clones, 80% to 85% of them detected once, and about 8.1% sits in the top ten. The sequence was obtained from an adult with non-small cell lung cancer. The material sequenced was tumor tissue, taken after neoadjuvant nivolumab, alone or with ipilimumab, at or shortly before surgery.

Here the CDR3 reads CSARDSYEQYF. The CDR3 DNA reads TGCAGTGCTCGGGATTCCTACGAGCAGTACTTC. The genes are TRBV20-1 and TRBJ2-7, with a tentative D call TRBD2 (5 bases). Trimming took 5 bases from V and 1 from J, leaving 6 bases between them. Per the germline V gene, CDR1 is DFQATT and CDR2 is SNEGSKA (reference sequence). There are 11 residues in the CDR3.